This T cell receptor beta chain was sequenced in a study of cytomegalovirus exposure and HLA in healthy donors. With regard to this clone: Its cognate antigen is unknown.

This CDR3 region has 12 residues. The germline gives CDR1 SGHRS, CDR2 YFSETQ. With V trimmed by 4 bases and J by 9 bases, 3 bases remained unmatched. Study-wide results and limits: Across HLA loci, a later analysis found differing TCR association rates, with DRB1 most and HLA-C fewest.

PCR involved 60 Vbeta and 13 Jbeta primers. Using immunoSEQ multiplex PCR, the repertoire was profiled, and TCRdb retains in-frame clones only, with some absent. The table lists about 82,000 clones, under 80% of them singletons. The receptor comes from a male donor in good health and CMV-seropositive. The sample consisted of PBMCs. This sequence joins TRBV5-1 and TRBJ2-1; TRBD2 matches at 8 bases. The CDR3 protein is CASSREGREQFF. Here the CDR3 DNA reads TGCGCCAGCAGCCGGGAGGGGCGTGAGCAGTTCTTC.